A single sample gave rise to the 6 T cell receptor beta chains below, sequenced in a study of lymphopenia after photon versus proton radiotherapy. Libraries were prepared by immunoSEQ multiplex PCR; TCRdb keeps only in-frame clonotypes and omits some of them. Here the sample spans tens of thousands of clones, over 70% being singletons. The starting material was peripheral blood, obtained from a patient treated with proton-based radiotherapy. The receptors stem from a woman aged 70-85 years with pancreatic cancer.

The chain has TRBV2 and TRBJ2-5, with TRBD1 matching 8 bases. J was trimmed by 7 bases and V by 6 bases; bases with no gene match: 4. The germline CDR1 and CDR2 sequences are SNHLY and FYNNEI. The CDR3 covers 12 residues. CDR3 protein: CASRTGVGTQYF. CDR3 DNA: TGTGCCAGCAGGACAGGGGTTGGGACCCAGTACTTC.

This clone was observed a single time. The chain carries TRBV29-1 and TRBJ1-1; TRBD1 is a possible D gene (6 bases). Trimming pared 6 bases from V and 6 bases from J, leaving 17 bases between. Germline V gene lookup returns CDR1 SQVTM and CDR2 ANQGSEA. The CDR3 has 13 residues. The CDR3 is CSVPLGQTPEAFF. Here the CDR3 DNA reads TGCAGCGTCCCCCTAGGACAGACCCCTGAAGCTTTCTTT.

CDR3 loop: CASNRQGANNQPQHF. The DNA for the CDR3 is TGTGCCAGCAATCGACAGGGGGCCAACAATCAGCCCCAGCATTTT. This chain joins TRBV6-6 and TRBJ1-5; 10 nucleotides match TRBD1. The ends lost 7 bases at V and 3 bases at J; junction bases unmatched: 6. Germline V CDR1 and CDR2: MNHNY, SVGAGI (reference sequence). The CDR3 length is 15 residues.

This CDR3 is CASSYSGPGPLHQPQHF. CDR3 in DNA: TGTGCCAGCAGTTATTCGGGACCAGGGCCGCTCCATCAGCCCCAGCATTTT. V gene TRBV27 combines with J gene TRBJ1-5, with D maybe TRBD1 (5 bases). V lost 4 bases and J 5 bases, leaving 21 bases between the germline ends. Per germline, CDR1 MNHEY and CDR2 SMNVEV (reference sequence). CDR3 length: 17 amino acids.

J is TRBJ2-5 and V is TRBV29-1; D not resolved. This CDR3 has 12 amino acids. V dropped 1 base and J dropped 2 bases, with 5 bases sitting between them. Germline values: CDR1 SQVTM, CDR2 ANQGSEA. The CDR3 region is CSVEVQQETQYF. CDR3 bases: TGCAGCGTTGAAGTCCAGCAAGAGACCCAGTACTTC.

The genes are TRBV28 and TRBJ1-3; D is unclear. Trimming shortened V by 5 bases and J by 0 bases, and 14 bases separated the two germline ends. Germline CDR1 MDHEN, CDR2 SYDVKM. CDR3 length: 16 residues. DNA for the CDR3: TGTGCCAGCAGTGCGTACGCCAGGAGCTCTGGAAACACCATATATTTT. It yields the protein CASSAYARSSGNTIYF.